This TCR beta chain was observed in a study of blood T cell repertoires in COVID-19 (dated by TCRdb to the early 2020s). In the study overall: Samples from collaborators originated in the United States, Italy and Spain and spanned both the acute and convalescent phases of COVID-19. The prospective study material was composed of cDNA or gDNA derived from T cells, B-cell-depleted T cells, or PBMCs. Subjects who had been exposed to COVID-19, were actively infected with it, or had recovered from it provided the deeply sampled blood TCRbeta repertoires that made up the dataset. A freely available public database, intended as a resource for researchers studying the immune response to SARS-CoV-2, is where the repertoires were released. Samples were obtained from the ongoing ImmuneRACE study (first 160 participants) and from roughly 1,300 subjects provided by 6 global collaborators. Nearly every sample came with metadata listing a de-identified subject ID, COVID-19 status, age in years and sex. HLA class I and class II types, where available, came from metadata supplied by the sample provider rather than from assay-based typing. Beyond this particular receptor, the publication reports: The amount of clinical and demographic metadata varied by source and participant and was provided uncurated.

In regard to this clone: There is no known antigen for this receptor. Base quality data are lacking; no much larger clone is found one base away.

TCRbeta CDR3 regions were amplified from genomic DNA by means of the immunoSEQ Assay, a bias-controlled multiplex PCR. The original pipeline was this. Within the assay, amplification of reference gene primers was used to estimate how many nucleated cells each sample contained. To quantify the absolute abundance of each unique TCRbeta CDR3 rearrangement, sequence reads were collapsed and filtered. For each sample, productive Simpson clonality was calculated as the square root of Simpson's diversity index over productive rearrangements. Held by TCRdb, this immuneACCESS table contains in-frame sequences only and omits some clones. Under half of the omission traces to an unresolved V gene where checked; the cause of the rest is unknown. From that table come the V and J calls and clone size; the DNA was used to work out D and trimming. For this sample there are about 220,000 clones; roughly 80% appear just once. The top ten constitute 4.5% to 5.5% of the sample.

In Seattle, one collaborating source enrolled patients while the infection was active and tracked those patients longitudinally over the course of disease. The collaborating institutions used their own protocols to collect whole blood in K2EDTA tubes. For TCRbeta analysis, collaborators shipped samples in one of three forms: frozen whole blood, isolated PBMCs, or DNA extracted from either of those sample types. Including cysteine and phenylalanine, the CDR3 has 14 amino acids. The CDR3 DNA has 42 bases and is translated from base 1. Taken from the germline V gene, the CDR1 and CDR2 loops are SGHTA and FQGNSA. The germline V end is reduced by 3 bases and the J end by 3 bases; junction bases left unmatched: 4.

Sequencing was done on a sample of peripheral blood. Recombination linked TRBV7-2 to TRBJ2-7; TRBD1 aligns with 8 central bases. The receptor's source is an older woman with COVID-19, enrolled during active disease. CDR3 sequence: CASSLGGQVYEQYF. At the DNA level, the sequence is TGTGCCAGCAGCTTGGGGGGACAGGTCTACGAGCAGTACTTC.